This T cell receptor beta chain was found in a study of blood T cell repertoires in COVID-19. Study as a whole: Researchers got acute and convalescent COVID-19 samples from the United States, Italy and Spain. T cells, B-cell-depleted T cells, or PBMCs provided the cDNA or gDNA that served as material.

CDR1 is SGHVS and CDR2 is FQNEAQ in the germline V gene. This CDR3 region has 16 residues. V shed 3 bases, J shed 1 base, and the junction held 2 bases outside the gene matches. As processed by the authors: Reference gene primer amplification gave estimated nucleated cell counts. TCRdb's table, derived via immunoSEQ multiplex PCR, lists solely in-frame clones and lacks some. The D gene and trimming were derived from the DNA, and the V and J assignments and clone size from that table. The sample gives tens of thousands of clones, 70% to 85% of which show up once; roughly 3.5% is in the top ten. This clonotype originated in a man aged 55 to 70 with acute or convalescent COVID-19. Sequencing was performed on peripheral blood. The chain carries TRBV7-8 and TRBJ2-1, with TRBD2 matching over 11 bases. CDR3 amino acids: CASSFWTSGSYNEQFF. The CDR3 DNA follows: TGTGCCAGCAGCTTCTGGACTAGCGGGTCCTACAATGAGCAGTTCTTC. The variable domain in full, with the rest retrieved from reference TRBV7-8 and TRBJ2-1, is GAGVSQSPRYKVAKRGQDVALRCDPISGHVSLFWYQQALGQGPEFLTYFQNEAQLDKSGLPSDRFFAERPEGSVSTLKIQRTQQEDSAVYLCASSFWTSGSYNEQFFGPGTRLTVL.